The 19 T cell receptor beta chains presented below share a single source sample, sequenced in a study of shared clonotypes between healthy human individuals. Libraries were prepared by immunoSEQ multiplex PCR; TCRdb keeps only in-frame clonotypes and omits some of them. The table has about 2.3 million clones, about 92% seen once; the top ten hold about 0.37%. Sequences were obtained from naive CD4+ T cells from PBMCs. Subset indicated: CD45RA+ positively selected. Receptors originate from a man aged 18 to 35 in good health. Some clones in this sample may be carry-over from other donors' samples.

This chain uses TRBV5-1 with TRBJ2-7; D could derive from TRBD1 or TRBD2 (5 bases each). Germline CDR1 is SGHRS and CDR2 is YFSETQ. This CDR3 is built from 12 residues. V dropped 7 bases and J dropped 3 bases, with 11 bases sitting between them. The CDR3 DNA reads as TGCGCCAGCTCGGGACGGGACTACGAGCAGTACTTC. Amino acid sequence: CASSGRDYEQYF.

The gene calls are TRBV28 and TRBJ2-1; D may match TRBD1 or TRBD2 (6 bases each). The CDR3 contains 16 residues. The germline CDR1 and CDR2 sequences are MDHEN and SYDVKM. Trimming stripped 6 bases from V and 4 bases from J, with 19 bases between. The CDR3 coding sequence is TGTGCCAGCAGGGGGTACGGGGGCCGGGAGTACAATGAGCAGTTCTTC. Amino acids: CASRGYGGREYNEQFF.

The rearrangement uses TRBV4-3 and TRBJ2-7; no firm D call. Germline lookup yields CDR1 LGHNA and CDR2 YSLEER. Trimming removed 0 bases from V and 4 bases from J, with 7 bases in between. The CDR3 is 13 residues long. DNA of the CDR3: TGCGCCAGCAGCCAAGATATTCGATACGAGCAGTACTTC. It codes for CASSQDIRYEQYF.

This rearrangement joins TRBV5-1 to TRBJ1-2, with D possibly matching TRBD1 (5 bases). V gave up 1 base and J gave up 4 bases, with 20 bases separating them. The CDR3 contains 17 residues. The germline gives CDR1 SGHRS, CDR2 YFSETQ. Written as DNA, the CDR3 is TGCGCCAGCAGCTTGAGTTTCCGGGACGGCCCCGGCTATGGCTACACCTTC. As protein: CASSLSFRDGPGYGYTF.

The chain has TRBV11-2 and TRBJ2-3; D perhaps matches TRBD2 (6 bases). Germline lookup yields CDR1 SGHAT and CDR2 FQNNGV. V lost 4 bases, J lost 6 bases, and 11 bases lay in between. CDR3 length equals 13 residues. CDR3 sequence reads: CASSSRDSDTQYF. The CDR3 DNA is TGTGCCAGCAGCTCCCGGGACTCCGATACGCAGTATTTT.

This chain uses TRBV6-6 with TRBJ1-1, with TRBD1 as a possible D gene (6 bases). The germline V gene has CDR1 MNHNY and CDR2 SVGAGI (reference sequence). Trimming pared 7 bases from V and 5 bases from J, leaving 17 bases between. The CDR3 length is 14 residues. CDR3 sequence: CASIPWGARTEAFF. The DNA of the CDR3 is TGTGCCAGCATCCCATGGGGGGCGAGAACTGAAGCTTTCTTT.

The chain uses TRBV5-1 and TRBJ2-1, with 10 positions matching TRBD1. Losses at the gene ends were 4 bases for V and 8 bases for J; bases not matched to a gene: 9. This CDR3 has 15 amino acids. Germline CDR1 is SGHRS and CDR2 is YFSETQ. CDR3 DNA: TGCGCCAGCAGCCCTGGGGGGACAGGGGTTCATGAGCAGTTCTTC. This gives the protein CASSPGGTGVHEQFF.

The chain uses TRBV6-1 and TRBJ1-5; TRBD1 is a possible D gene (6 bases). Germline assignment: CDR1 MNHNS and CDR2 SASEGT. CDR3 length equals 14 residues. The V and J ends lost 6 bases and 8 bases respectively, with 17 bases between them. The chain's CDR3 is CASSKTGGVEPQHF. Written as DNA, the CDR3 is TGTGCCAGCAGCAAGACAGGTGGTGTAGAGCCCCAGCATTTT.

The chain links TRBV7-2 to TRBJ2-7, with D tentatively TRBD1 (6 bases). Germline V CDR1 and CDR2: SGHTA, FQGNSA. This CDR3 has 14 amino acids. Trimming left V 4 bases short and J 4 bases short, with 14 bases between. CDR3 amino acids: CASSSQTGTYEQYF. In nucleotides, the CDR3 is TGTGCCAGCAGCTCTCAGACAGGAACGTACGAGCAGTACTTC. The complete variable domain, with remaining parts taken from reference TRBV7-2 and TRBJ2-7, reads GAGVSQSPSNKVTEKGKDVELRCDPISGHTALYWYRQSLGQGLEFLIYFQGNSAPDKSGLPSDRFSAERTGGSVSTLTIQRTQQEDSAVYLCASSSQTGTYEQYFGPGTRLTVT.

The chain uses TRBV2 and TRBJ1-1, with D perhaps TRBD1 (6 bases). Trimming shortened V by 6 bases and J by 6 bases, and 14 bases separated the two germline ends. The CDR3 has 13 residues. The germline V gene has CDR1 SNHLY and CDR2 FYNNEI. The CDR3: CASSAGVLAEAFF. CDR3 DNA: TGTGCCAGCAGCGCAGGGGTTTTGGCTGAAGCTTTCTTT.

The V gene is TRBV7-2, the J gene TRBJ2-2; D gene uncertain. Trimming removed 2 bases from V and 0 bases from J, with 4 bases in between. The CDR3 runs 14 residues. Looked up from germline, CDR1 is SGHTA and CDR2 is FQGNSA. The CDR3 spells CASSLLSNTGELFF. CDR3 DNA: TGTGCCAGCAGCTTACTTTCGAACACCGGGGAGCTGTTTTTT.

This clone has more than one count but fewer than ten. This rearrangement joins TRBV28 to TRBJ2-5; D uncertain. CDR3 length: 12 amino acids. V dropped 6 bases and J dropped 5 bases, with 10 bases sitting between them. Germline V gives CDR1 MDHEN, CDR2 SYDVKM. CDR3 sequence (DNA): TGTGCCAGCAGCCCGTCATCTGAGACCCAGTACTTC. Translated: CASSPSSETQYF.

The chain carries TRBV28 and TRBJ2-7; D is unclear. CDR1 is MDHEN and CDR2 is SYDVKM in the germline V gene. V was shortened by 5 bases and J by 0 bases, with 14 bases between the two germline ends. This CDR3 has 15 residues. The CDR3 loop is CASSPMDGLSYEQYF. In DNA form, the CDR3 reads TGTGCCAGCAGTCCCATGGACGGTCTCTCCTACGAGCAGTACTTC.

The chain has TRBV25-1 and TRBJ2-1; D might be TRBD1 (6 bases). V lost 2 bases and J 1 base, leaving 12 bases between the germline ends. The germline CDR1 and CDR2 sequences are MGHDK and SYGVNS. The CDR3 is 16 residues long. The CDR3 nucleotides are TGTGCCAGCAGTGAACTTCAGGGGCGATCCTACAATGAGCAGTTCTTC. It yields the protein CASSELQGRSYNEQFF.

The chain joins TRBV27 to TRBJ1-2; D unclear. The CDR3 runs 14 residues. V shed 5 bases and J shed 1 base, with 11 bases lying between them. Germline lookup yields CDR1 MNHEY and CDR2 SMNVEV (reference sequence). DNA for the CDR3: TGTGCCAGCAGTAGTGGGTCGAGTAACTATGGCTACACCTTC. This codes for CASSSGSSNYGYTF.

Concerning this clone: Within the sample, other DNA sequences also encode this same CDR3. The chain uses TRBV5-4 and TRBJ2-3; D gene ambiguous. CDR1 and CDR2 (germline): SGHNT, YYREEE (reference sequence). CDR3 length: 13 amino acids. Trimming removed 1 base at V and 4 bases at J, with 7 bases between. As DNA, the CDR3 is TGTGCCAGCAGCTTGACCCAGGCAGATACGCAGTATTTT. Its protein product is CASSLTQADTQYF.

The chain employs TRBV18 and TRBJ2-7; D unclear. Trimming took 3 bases from V and 3 from J, leaving 15 bases between them. This CDR3 contains 15 residues. Looked up from germline, CDR1 is KGHSH and CDR2 is LQKENI. CDR3 sequence reads: CASSPAVIPIYEQYF. Here the CDR3 DNA reads TGTGCCAGCTCACCCGCGGTCATTCCCATCTACGAGCAGTACTTC.

The V gene is TRBV28, the J gene TRBJ1-4; D gene ambiguous. The CDR3 spans 12 residues. Germline-derived CDR1 and CDR2 are MDHEN and SYDVKM. Trimming left V 6 bases short and J 8 bases short, with 10 bases between. For the CDR3, the DNA is TGTGCCAGCAGCAAGGTTGGAGAAAAACTGTTTTTT. Translated, it gives CASSKVGEKLFF.

The rearrangement links TRBV27 to TRBJ2-7, with TRBD2 identical over 13 bases. Germline assignment: CDR1 MNHEY and CDR2 SMNVEV (reference sequence). The trim removed 6 bases at V and 4 bases at J, leaving 9 bases unmatched. The CDR3 runs 16 residues. The CDR3 region is CASRPRGTSGDYEQYF. The CDR3 region has the DNA TGTGCCAGCAGGCCCCGGGGGACTAGCGGGGATTACGAGCAGTACTTC.